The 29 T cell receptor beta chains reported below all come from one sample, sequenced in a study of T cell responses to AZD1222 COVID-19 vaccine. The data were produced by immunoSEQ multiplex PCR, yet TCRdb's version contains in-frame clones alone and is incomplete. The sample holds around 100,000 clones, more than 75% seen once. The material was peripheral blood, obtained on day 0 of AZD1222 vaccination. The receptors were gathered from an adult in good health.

CDR3 protein: CSVEGTGKLQAFF. The CDR3 bases are TGCAGCGTTGAAGGGACAGGGAAACTTCAGGCTTTCTTT. The chain employs TRBV29-1 and TRBJ1-1; 8 bases map to TRBD1. Germline V lookup: CDR1 SQVTM, CDR2 ANQGSEA. The CDR3 totals 13 residues. The ends lost 1 base at V and 11 bases at J; junction bases unmatched: 9.

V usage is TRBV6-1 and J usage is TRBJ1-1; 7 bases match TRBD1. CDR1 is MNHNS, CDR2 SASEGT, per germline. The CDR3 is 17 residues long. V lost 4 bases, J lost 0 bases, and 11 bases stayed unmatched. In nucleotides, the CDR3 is TGTGCCAGCAGTGCCCTCCCCTCCGGGACAGTGAACACTGAAGCTTTCTTT. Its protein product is CASSALPSGTVNTEAFF.

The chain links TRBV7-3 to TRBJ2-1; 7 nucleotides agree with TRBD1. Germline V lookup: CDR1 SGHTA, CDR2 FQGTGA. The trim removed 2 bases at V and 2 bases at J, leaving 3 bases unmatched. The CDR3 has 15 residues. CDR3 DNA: TGTGCCAGCAGCTTAGGGCAGGGGGCCTACAATGAGCAGTTCTTC. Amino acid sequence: CASSLGQGAYNEQFF.

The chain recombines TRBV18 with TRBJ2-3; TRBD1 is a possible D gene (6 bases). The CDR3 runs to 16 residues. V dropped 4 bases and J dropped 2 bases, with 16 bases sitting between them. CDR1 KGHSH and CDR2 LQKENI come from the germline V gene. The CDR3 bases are TGTGCCAGCTCACTGAGTTCCGGACAGACCACAGATACGCAGTATTTT. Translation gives CASSLSSGQTTDTQYF.

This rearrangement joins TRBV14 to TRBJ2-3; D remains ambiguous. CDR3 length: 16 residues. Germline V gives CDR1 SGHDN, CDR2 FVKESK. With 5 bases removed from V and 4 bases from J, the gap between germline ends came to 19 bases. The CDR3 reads CASSSRPSIGPDTQYF. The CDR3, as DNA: TGTGCCAGCAGCTCCCGCCCTTCAATCGGCCCAGATACGCAGTATTTT. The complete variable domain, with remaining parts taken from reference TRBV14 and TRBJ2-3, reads EAGVTQFPSHSVIEKGQTVTLRCDPISGHDNLYWYRRVMGKEIKFLLHFVKESKQDESGMPNNRFLAERTGGTYSTLKVQPAELEDSGVYFCASSSRPSIGPDTQYFGPGTRLTVL.

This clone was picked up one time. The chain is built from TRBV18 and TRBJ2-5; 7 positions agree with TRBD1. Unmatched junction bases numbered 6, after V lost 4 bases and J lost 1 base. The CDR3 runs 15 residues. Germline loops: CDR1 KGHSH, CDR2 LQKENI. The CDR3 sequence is CASSLGTDTQETQYF. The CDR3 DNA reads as TGTGCCAGCTCACTCGGGACAGATACCCAAGAGACCCAGTACTTC.

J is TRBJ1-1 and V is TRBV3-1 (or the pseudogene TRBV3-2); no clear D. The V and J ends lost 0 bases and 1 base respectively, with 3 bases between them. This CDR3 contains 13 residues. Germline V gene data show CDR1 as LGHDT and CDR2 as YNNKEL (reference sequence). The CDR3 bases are TGTGCCAGCAGCCAAGAAGGGAACACTGAAGCTTTCTTT. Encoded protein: CASSQEGNTEAFF.

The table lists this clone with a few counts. The CDR3 reads CASSPGLAGITGELFF. The CDR3 DNA follows: TGTGCCAGCAGCCCAGGACTAGCGGGAATAACCGGGGAGCTGTTTTTT. This chain joins TRBV27 and TRBJ2-2, with 12 bases that match TRBD2. Per germline, CDR1 MNHEY and CDR2 SMNVEV (reference sequence). V shed 6 bases, J shed 5 bases, and the junction held 7 bases outside the gene matches. The CDR3 is 16 residues long.

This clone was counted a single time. CDR3 nucleotides: TGTGCCAGCAGTTACGATAGCGGGAGCTCAGACGAGCAGTACTTC. This gives the protein CASSYDSGSSDEQYF. The rearrangement joins TRBV6-2 or TRBV6-3 to TRBJ2-7; 9 positions match TRBD2. This CDR3 comprises 15 residues. Trimming at V came to 2 bases and at J to 5 bases, leaving 7 bases not matched to a gene. Germline V lookup: CDR1 MNHEY, CDR2 SVGEGT.

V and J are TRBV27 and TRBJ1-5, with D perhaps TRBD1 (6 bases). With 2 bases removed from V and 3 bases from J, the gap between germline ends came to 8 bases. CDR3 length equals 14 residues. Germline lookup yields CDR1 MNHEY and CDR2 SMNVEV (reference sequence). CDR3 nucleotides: TGTGCCAGCAGTTTAGGGGGCTACAATCAGCCCCAGCATTTT. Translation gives CASSLGGYNQPQHF.

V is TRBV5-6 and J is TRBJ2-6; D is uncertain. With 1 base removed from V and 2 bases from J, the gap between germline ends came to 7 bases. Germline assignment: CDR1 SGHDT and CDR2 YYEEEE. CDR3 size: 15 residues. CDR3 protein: CASSLRAPGANVLTF. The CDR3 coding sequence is TGTGCCAGCAGCTTGCGGGCCCCTGGGGCCAACGTCCTGACTTTC.

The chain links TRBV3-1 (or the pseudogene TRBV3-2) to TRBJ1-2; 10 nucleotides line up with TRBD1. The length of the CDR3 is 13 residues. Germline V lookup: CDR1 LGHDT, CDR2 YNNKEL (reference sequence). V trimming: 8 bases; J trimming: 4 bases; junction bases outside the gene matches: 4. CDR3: CASGRTGGYGYTF. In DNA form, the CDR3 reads TGTGCCAGCGGTAGGACAGGGGGCTATGGCTACACCTTC.

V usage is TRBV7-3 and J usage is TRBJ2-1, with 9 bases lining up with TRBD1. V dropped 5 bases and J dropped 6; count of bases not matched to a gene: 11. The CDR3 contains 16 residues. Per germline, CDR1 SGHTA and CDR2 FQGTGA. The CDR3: CASSMGQGGGGNEQFF. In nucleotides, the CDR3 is TGTGCCAGCAGCATGGGACAGGGCGGGGGAGGCAATGAGCAGTTCTTC.

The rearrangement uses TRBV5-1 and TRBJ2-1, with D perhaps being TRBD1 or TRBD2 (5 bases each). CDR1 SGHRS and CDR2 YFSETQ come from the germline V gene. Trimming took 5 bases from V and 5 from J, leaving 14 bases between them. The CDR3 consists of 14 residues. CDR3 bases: TGCGCCAGCAGATCCGGGACGGGACACAATGAGCAGTTCTTC. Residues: CASRSGTGHNEQFF.

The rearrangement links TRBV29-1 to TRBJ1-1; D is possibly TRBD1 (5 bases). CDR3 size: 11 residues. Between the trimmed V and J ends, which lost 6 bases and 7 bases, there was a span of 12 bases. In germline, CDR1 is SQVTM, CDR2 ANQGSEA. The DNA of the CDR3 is TGCAGCGTAGCCGGGGACCTTGAAGCTTTCTTT. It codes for CSVAGDLEAFF.

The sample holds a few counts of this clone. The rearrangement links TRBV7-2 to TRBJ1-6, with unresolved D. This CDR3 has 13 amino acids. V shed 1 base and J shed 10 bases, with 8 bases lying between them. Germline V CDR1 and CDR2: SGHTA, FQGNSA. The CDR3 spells CASSLEFGSPLHF. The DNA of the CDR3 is TGTGCCAGCAGCTTAGAGTTTGGGTCACCCCTCCACTTT.

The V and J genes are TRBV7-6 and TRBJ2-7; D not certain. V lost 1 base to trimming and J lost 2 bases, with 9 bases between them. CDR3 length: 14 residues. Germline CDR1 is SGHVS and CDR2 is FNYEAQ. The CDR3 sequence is CASSLDSGPYEQYF. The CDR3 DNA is TGTGCCAGCAGCTTAGATTCCGGCCCCTACGAGCAGTACTTC. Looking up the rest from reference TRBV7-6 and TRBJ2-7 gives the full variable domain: GAGVSQSPRYKVTKRGQDVALRCDPISGHVSLYWYRQALGQGPEFLTYFNYEAQQDKSGLPNDRFSAERPEGSISTLTIQRTEQRDSAMYRCASSLDSGPYEQYFGPGTRLTVT.

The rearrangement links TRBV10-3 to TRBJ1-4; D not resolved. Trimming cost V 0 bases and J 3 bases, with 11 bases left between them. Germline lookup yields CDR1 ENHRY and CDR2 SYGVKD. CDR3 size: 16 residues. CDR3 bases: TGTGCCATCAGTGAGTCGACCGCCGGGGCTAATGAAAAACTGTTTTTT. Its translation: CAISESTAGANEKLFF.

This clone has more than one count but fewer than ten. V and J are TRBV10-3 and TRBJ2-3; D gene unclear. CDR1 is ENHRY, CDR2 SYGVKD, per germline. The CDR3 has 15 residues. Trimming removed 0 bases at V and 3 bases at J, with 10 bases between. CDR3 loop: CAISESLVRTDTQYF. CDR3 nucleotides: TGTGCCATCAGTGAGTCGTTAGTCCGGACAGATACGCAGTATTTT.

The CDR3 DNA is TGTGCCAGCACCATCTACAGCCAAGCTAACTATGGCTACACCTTC. Amino acids: CASTIYSQANYGYTF. V and J are TRBV5-5 and TRBJ1-2, with D unclear. Germline V CDR1 and CDR2: SGHKS, YYEKEE (reference sequence). CDR3 length: 15 residues. Deletions cut 6 bases from V and 0 bases from J, with 15 bases between.

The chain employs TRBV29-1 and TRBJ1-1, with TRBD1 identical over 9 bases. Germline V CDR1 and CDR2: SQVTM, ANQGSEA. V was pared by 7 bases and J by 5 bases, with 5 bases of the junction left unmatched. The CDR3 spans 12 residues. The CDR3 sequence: CSGTGVSTEAFF. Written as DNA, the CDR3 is TGCAGCGGGACAGGGGTTTCGACTGAAGCTTTCTTT. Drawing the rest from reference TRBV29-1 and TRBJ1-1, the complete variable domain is SAVISQKPSRDICQRGTSLTIQCQVDSQVTMMFWYRQQPGQSLTLIATANQGSEATYESGFVIDKFPISRPNLTFSTLTVSNMSPEDSSIYLCSGTGVSTEAFFGQGTRLTVV.

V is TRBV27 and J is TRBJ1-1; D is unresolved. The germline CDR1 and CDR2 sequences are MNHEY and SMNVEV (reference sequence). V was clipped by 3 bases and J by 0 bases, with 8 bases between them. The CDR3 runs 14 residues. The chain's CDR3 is CASSFSGMNTEAFF. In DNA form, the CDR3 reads TGTGCCAGCAGTTTTAGCGGGATGAACACTGAAGCTTTCTTT.

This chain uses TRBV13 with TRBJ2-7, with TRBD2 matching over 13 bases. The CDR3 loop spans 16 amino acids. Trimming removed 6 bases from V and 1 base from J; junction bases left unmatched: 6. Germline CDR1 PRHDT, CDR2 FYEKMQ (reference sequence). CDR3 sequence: CASRHGTSGKSYEQYF. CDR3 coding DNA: TGTGCCAGCAGACACGGGACTAGCGGGAAATCCTACGAGCAGTACTTC.

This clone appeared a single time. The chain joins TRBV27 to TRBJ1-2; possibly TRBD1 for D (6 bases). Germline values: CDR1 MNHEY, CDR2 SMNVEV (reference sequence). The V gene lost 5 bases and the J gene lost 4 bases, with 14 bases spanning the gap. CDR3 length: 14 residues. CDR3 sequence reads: CASSPLGRGYGYTF. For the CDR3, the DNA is TGTGCCAGCAGTCCCCTGGGCAGGGGCTATGGCTACACCTTC.

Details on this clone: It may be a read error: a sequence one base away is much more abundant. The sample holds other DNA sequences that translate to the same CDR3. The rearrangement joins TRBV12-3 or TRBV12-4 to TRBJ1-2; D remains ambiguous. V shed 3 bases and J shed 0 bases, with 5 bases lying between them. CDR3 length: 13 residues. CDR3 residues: CASSFGANYGYTF. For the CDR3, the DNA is TGTGCCAGCAGTTTCGGGGCTAACTATGGCTACACCTTC.

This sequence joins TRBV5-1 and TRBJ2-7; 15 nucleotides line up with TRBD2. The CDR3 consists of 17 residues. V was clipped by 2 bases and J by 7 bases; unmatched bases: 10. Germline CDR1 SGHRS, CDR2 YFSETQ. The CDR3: CASSFSGTSGGTGEQYF. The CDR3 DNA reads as TGCGCCAGCAGCTTTTCCGGGACTAGCGGGGGGACGGGGGAGCAGTACTTC.

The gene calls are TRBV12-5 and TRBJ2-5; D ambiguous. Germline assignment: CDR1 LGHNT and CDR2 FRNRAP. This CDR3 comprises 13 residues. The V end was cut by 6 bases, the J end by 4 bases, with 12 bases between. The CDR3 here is CASGPDNLETQYF. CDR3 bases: TGTGCTAGTGGCCCCGATAACCTAGAGACCCAGTACTTC.

CDR3 region: CASSLAGGPSAEAFF. CDR3 nucleotides: TGCGCCAGCAGCTTGGCAGGGGGCCCTTCGGCTGAAGCTTTCTTT. This chain uses TRBV5-1 with TRBJ1-1; 8 bases are a match to TRBD1. The V gene's germline CDR1 is SGHRS and CDR2 YFSETQ. CDR3 length: 15 residues. J was trimmed by 6 bases and V by 0 bases; bases with no gene match: 7.

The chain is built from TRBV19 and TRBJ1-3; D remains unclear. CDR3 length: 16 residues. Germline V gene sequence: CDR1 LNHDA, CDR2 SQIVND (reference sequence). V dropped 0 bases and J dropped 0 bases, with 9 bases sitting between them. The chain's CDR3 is CASSIDLVSSGNTIYF. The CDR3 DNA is TGTGCCAGTAGTATAGATCTGGTATCCTCTGGAAACACCATATATTTT.